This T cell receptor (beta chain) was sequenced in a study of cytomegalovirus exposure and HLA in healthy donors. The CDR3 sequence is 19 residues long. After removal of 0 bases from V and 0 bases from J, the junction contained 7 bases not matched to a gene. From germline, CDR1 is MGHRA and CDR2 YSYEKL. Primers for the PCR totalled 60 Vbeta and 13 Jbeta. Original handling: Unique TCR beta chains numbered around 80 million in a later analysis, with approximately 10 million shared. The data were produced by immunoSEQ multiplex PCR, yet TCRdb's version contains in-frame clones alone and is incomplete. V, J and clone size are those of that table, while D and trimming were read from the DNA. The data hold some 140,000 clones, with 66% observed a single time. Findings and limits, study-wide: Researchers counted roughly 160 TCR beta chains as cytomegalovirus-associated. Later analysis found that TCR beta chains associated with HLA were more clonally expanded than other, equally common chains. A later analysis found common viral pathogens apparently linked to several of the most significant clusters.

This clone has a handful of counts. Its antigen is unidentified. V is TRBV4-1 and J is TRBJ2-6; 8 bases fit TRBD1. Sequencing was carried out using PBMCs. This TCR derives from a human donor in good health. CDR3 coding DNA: TGCGCCAGCAGCCAAGAAGGGCAGGGGGCAAGCTCTGGGGCCAACGTCCTGACTTTC. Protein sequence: CASSQEGQGASSGANVLTF.